Each of the 21 T cell receptor beta chains below was sequenced from the same sample in a study of spatial heterogeneity in lung cancer. Specified time point: blood at routine non-recurrence follow-up after resection. Sequencing covered unsorted whole RNA taken from tumor, nontumor lung or frozen PBMC. Via MiXCR, TCRdb re-called the 5' RACE reads, giving one row per CDR3 protein. The data hold about 47,000 distinct CDR3 sequences, with around 7.7% observed a single time. The sequenced sample was PBMCs, obtained at follow-up. These receptors were taken from a female donor with early-stage non-small cell lung cancer.

There are many counts of this clonotype. This chain joins TRBV18 and TRBJ1-1; a possible D gene is TRBD1 (6 bases). Trimming took off 0 bases at V and 7 bases at J, with 15 bases between the two ends. The length of the CDR3 is 15 residues. Germline V lookup: CDR1 KGHSH, CDR2 LQKENI. The CDR3 spells CASSPPSQGRHEAFF. The DNA of the CDR3 is TGTGCCAGCTCACCACCTTCACAGGGCCGGCATGAAGCTTTCTTT.

CDR3 region: CASSLQGPTPYNEQFF. In DNA form, the CDR3 reads TGCGCCAGCAGCTTACAGGGCCCAACCCCTTACAATGAGCAGTTCTTC. The gene calls are TRBV5-1 and TRBJ2-1, with D possibly being TRBD1 (6 bases). V was cut by 2 bases and J by 4 bases, with 16 bases left in between. The CDR3 has 16 residues. Germline values: CDR1 SGHRS, CDR2 YFSETQ. Supplemented by reference TRBV5-1 and TRBJ2-1, the full variable domain reads KAGVTQTPRYLIKTRGQQVTLSCSPISGHRSVSWYQQTPGQGLQFLFEYFSETQRNKGNFPGRFSGRQFSNSRSEMNVSTLELGDSALYLCASSLQGPTPYNEQFFGPGTRLTVL.

In this sample, this clonotype turned up many times. The chain carries TRBV4-1 and TRBJ1-1; D is uncertain. This CDR3 has 13 residues. Germline CDR1 reads MGHRA; CDR2 reads YSYEKL. The V end lost 2 bases, the J end lost 4 bases, and 8 bases lay between the germline ends. The CDR3 coding sequence is TGCGCCAGCAGCCAACGGGGAGGCACTGAAGCTTTCTTT. It codes for CASSQRGGTEAFF.

For this clonotype: A much more abundant neighbour one base away suggests this may be a read error. This sequence joins TRBV5-1 and TRBJ2-3; D possibly matches TRBD1 or TRBD2 (5 bases each). This CDR3 is built from 14 residues. Germline V lookup: CDR1 SGHRS, CDR2 YFSETQ. Here the CDR3 reads CASSLGADTDMQYF. CDR3 DNA: TGCGCCAGCAGCTTGGGAGCGGACACAGATATGCAGTATTTT.

The chain combines TRBV20-1 with TRBJ2-7; unclear D gene. The CDR3 consists of 14 residues. V shed 5 bases and J shed 1 base, with 15 bases lying between them. Germline V lookup: CDR1 DFQATT, CDR2 SNEGSKA (reference sequence). Written as DNA, the CDR3 is TGCAGTGCTCCCCCGCGCCCGCAATCCTACGAGCAGTACTTC. Residues: CSAPPRPQSYEQYF.

The chain carries TRBV7-2 and TRBJ2-5, with TRBD2 matching over 7 bases. Germline V gene sequence: CDR1 SGHTA, CDR2 FQGNSA. The CDR3 contains 16 residues. Trimming removed 5 bases from V and 10 bases from J; junction bases left unmatched: 19. CDR3 DNA: TGTGCCAGCAGCCCTTCATCCGGACCGAGCGGGGTTGTCCAGTACTTC. This encodes CASSPSSGPSGVVQYF.

In this sample, this clonotype turned up a few times. CDR3 amino acids: CSARRPGTGRFNSPLHF. CDR3 DNA sequence: TGCAGTGCTAGACGTCCCGGGACAGGGAGATTTAATTCACCCCTCCACTTT. The chain combines TRBV20-1 with TRBJ1-6, with 9 bases matching TRBD1. The ends lost 2 bases at V and 6 bases at J; junction bases unmatched: 11. Looked up from germline, CDR1 is DFQATT and CDR2 is SNEGSKA (reference sequence). CDR3 size: 17 residues.

The chain employs TRBV7-2 and TRBJ1-5; D gene uncertain. V gave up 3 bases and J gave up 7 bases, with 13 bases separating them. The CDR3 has 14 residues. Germline V gives CDR1 SGHTA, CDR2 FQGNSA. CDR3 nucleotides: TGTGCCAGCAGCTTCCGAGGAGGAAACCAGCCCCAGCATTTT. This gives the protein CASSFRGGNQPQHF.

The chain combines TRBV6-1 with TRBJ1-2, with D possibly TRBD1 on 5 matching bases. V shed 2 bases and J shed 1 base, with 11 bases lying between them. This CDR3 has 15 residues. Germline V gives CDR1 MNHNS, CDR2 SASEGT. Here the CDR3 reads CASSERDPLNYGYTF. CDR3 in DNA: TGTGCCAGCAGTGAACGGGACCCCCTTAACTATGGCTACACCTTC.

This clonotype was observed many times. The chain joins TRBV7-9 to TRBJ2-2, with 11 bases fitting TRBD2. This CDR3 is 18 amino acids long. CDR1 SEHNR and CDR2 FQNEAQ come from the germline V gene (reference sequence). V lost 4 bases, J lost 4 bases, and 11 bases stayed unmatched. CDR3 nucleotide sequence: TGTGCCAGCAGCTCCGTAGTTAGACTAGCGGGGTCCACCGGGGAGCTGTTTTTT. The encoded protein is CASSSVVRLAGSTGELFF.

This clonotype came up many times. The chain couples TRBV6-2 or TRBV6-3 to TRBJ2-2; D unresolved. Per the germline V gene, CDR1 is MNHEY and CDR2 is SVGEGT. V dropped 6 bases and J dropped 0 bases, with 5 bases sitting between them. This CDR3 is built from 13 residues. The CDR3 region is CASSPSNTGELFF. The CDR3 coding sequence is TGTGCCAGCAGCCCTTCGAACACCGGGGAGCTGTTTTTT.

This clonotype showed up many times. This sequence joins TRBV12-3 or TRBV12-4 and TRBJ2-5; TRBD2 might be the D (6 bases). Deletions cut 7 bases from V and 1 base from J, with 16 bases between. The CDR3 sequence is 15 residues long. Here the CDR3 DNA reads TGTGCCAGCACCGGTGCCTGGGGGGTCCAAGAGACCCAGTACTTC. Translated: CASTGAWGVQETQYF.

This clonotype was observed a handful of times. V gene TRBV7-9 combines with J gene TRBJ2-3; weak D call: TRBD1 (5 bases). The V end was cut by 2 bases, the J end by 3 bases, with 9 bases between. The CDR3 is 14 amino acids. Germline V gene sequence: CDR1 SEHNR, CDR2 FQNEAQ (reference sequence). Here the CDR3 DNA reads TGTGCCAGCAGCTTAAGTGCAGGGACAGATACGCAGTATTTT. Its protein product is CASSLSAGTDTQYF. The full variable domain, its missing parts supplied by reference TRBV7-9 and TRBJ2-3, is DTGVSQNPRHKITKRGQNVTFRCDPISEHNRLYWYRQTLGQGPEFLTYFQNEAQLEKSRLLSDRFSAERPKGSFSTLEIQRTEQGDSAMYLCASSLSAGTDTQYFGPGTRLTVL.

About this clonotype itself: A much larger clonotype is one base distant, so this may be a read error. The rearrangement links TRBV12-3 or TRBV12-4 to TRBJ2-2; D is uncertain. The CDR3 spans 12 residues. The CDR3 DNA is TGTACCAGCAGCCGGGACACCGGGGAGCTGTTTTTT. It encodes CTSSRDTGELFF.

The chain is built from TRBV7-9 and TRBJ2-7; TRBD2 is a possible D gene (6 bases). The CDR3 contains 16 residues. Germline V gene data show CDR1 as SEHNR and CDR2 as FQNEAQ (reference sequence). Trimming cost V 1 base and J 2 bases, with 15 bases left between them. CDR3 sequence: CASSLGLGGGTYEQYF. DNA for the CDR3: TGTGCCAGCAGCTTAGGGCTAGGTGGGGGGACCTACGAGCAGTACTTC.

V is TRBV20-1 and J is TRBJ2-3, with a weak D call TRBD1 (6 bases). The V and J ends lost 1 base and 2 bases respectively, with 10 bases between them. This CDR3 has 14 residues. Germline V gene sequence: CDR1 DFQATT, CDR2 SNEGSKA (reference sequence). The CDR3 DNA reads TGCAGTGCTAGAGTCCCAGGGGCCACAGATACGCAGTATTTT. Translation gives CSARVPGATDTQYF.

Only a few counts were recorded for this clonotype. J is TRBJ1-1 and V is TRBV2, with D maybe TRBD1 (6 bases). Between the trimmed V and J ends, which lost 7 bases and 6 bases, there was a span of 24 bases. Germline V lookup: CDR1 SNHLY, CDR2 FYNNEI. The CDR3 is made up of 16 amino acids. This CDR3 is CASTRQERSRVAEAFF. CDR3 DNA sequence: TGTGCCAGCACAAGACAGGAAAGGTCTCGAGTGGCTGAAGCTTTCTTT.

This clonotype was counted between two and nine times. The chain joins TRBV2 to TRBJ2-2; D ambiguous. The CDR3 is 15 amino acids. V lost 2 bases and J lost 7, with 14 bases in between. CDR1 is SNHLY, CDR2 FYNNEI, per germline. The DNA of the CDR3 is TGTGCCAGCAGTGAATGGAGCAGCCCGGGCGGGGAGCTGTTTTTT. Amino acid sequence: CASSEWSSPGGELFF. The complete variable domain, with remaining parts taken from reference TRBV2 and TRBJ2-2, reads EPEVTQTPSHQVTQMGQEVILRCVPISNHLYFYWYRQILGQKVEFLVSFYNNEISEKSEIFDDQFSVERPDGSNFTLKIRSTKLEDSAMYFCASSEWSSPGGELFFGEGSRLTVL.

V and J are TRBV7-9 and TRBJ2-7; TRBD2 is a possible D gene (6 bases). V lost 5 bases to trimming and J lost 2 bases, with 13 bases between them. Germline V gene data show CDR1 as SEHNR and CDR2 as FQNEAQ (reference sequence). The CDR3 is 14 amino acids. CDR3 sequence reads: CASSLGTYPYEQYF. The DNA for the CDR3 is TGTGCCAGCAGCCTCGGGACTTACCCCTACGAGCAGTACTTC.

This clonotype was observed a handful of times. The rearrangement uses TRBV28 and TRBJ2-3, with D perhaps TRBD1 or TRBD2 (6 bases each). Trimming took 5 bases from V and 1 from J, leaving 10 bases between them. The CDR3 runs 14 residues. Germline CDR1 is MDHEN and CDR2 is SYDVKM. The chain's CDR3 is CASSLGGRTDTQYF. CDR3 bases: TGTGCCAGCAGTCTGGGGGGCCGCACAGATACGCAGTATTTT.

V is TRBV27 and J is TRBJ1-4; 8 bases are a match to TRBD1. This CDR3 spans 14 amino acids. Germline lookup yields CDR1 MNHEY and CDR2 SMNVEV (reference sequence). V was clipped by 6 bases and J by 7 bases; unmatched bases: 7. The CDR3 spells CASSTDREGEKLFF. The CDR3 nucleotides are TGTGCCAGCAGCACGGACAGGGAGGGTGAAAAACTGTTTTTT.